This TCR beta chain was observed in a study of a mutant IDH1 vaccine in newly diagnosed glioma. Time point here: baseline, week 1 (first vaccination visit). The treatment: pre-vaccination baseline after standard-of-care therapy. Looked up from germline, CDR1 is SGHDN and CDR2 is FVKESK. This CDR3 spans 13 amino acids. V lost 0 bases to trimming and J lost 4 bases, with 7 bases between them. TCRdb's copy holds only in-frame clones and misses some; the assay was immunoSEQ multiplex PCR. The sample gives about 98,000 clones, around nine tenths of which show up once; roughly 0.54% is in the top ten. The TCR sequence derives from a woman in her fifties or sixties with glioma. J is TRBJ2-7 and V is TRBV14, with D unclear. The input for sequencing was PBMCs, taken from a glioma patient treated with radiotherapy, temozolomide or both. The CDR3 DNA is TGTGCCAGCAGCCAAGACTTAGGGTACGAGCAGTACTTC. Protein product: CASSQDLGYEQYF.